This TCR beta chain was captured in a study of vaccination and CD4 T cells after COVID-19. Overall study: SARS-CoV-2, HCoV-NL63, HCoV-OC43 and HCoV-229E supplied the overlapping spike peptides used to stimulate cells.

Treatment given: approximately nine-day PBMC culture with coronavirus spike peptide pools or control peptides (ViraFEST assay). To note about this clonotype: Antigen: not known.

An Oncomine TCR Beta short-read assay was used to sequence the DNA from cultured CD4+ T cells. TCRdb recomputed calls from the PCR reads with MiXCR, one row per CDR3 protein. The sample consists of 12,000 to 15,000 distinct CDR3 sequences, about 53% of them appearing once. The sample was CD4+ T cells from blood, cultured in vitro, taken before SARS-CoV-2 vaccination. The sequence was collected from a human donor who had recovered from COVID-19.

The CDR3 DNA sequence: TGTGCCACCAGTGATTTGACTCCCGGTCCCACGAGGACCGGGGAGCTGTTTTTT. Residues: CATSDLTPGPTRTGELFF. The V call is TRBV24-1, the J call TRBJ2-2; D not resolved. Germline CDR1 is KGHDR and CDR2 is SFDVKD. The CDR3 spans 18 residues. V lost 0 bases to trimming and J lost 5 bases, with 18 bases between them.